This T cell receptor (beta chain) stems from a study of CD8 T cells in ankylosing spondylitis. Germline loops: CDR1 SGHRS, CDR2 YFSETQ. The CDR3 sequence is 14 residues long. The V and J ends lost 1 base and 3 bases, in that order; junction bases with no gene match: 4. One entry per CDR3 protein results from TCRdb running MiXCR on the 5' RACE reads. The sample gives under 400,000 distinct CDR3 sequences, 11% of which show up once; 8% to 9.5% is in the top ten. Overall study findings and caveats: In synovial fluid and blood from reactive arthritis, some motif variants were previously reported.

Remarks on this clonotype: Its antigen is undetermined.

Input material: blood, either unsorted or a sorted T cell fraction (not recorded which). The receptor was isolated from a female donor with ankylosing spondylitis or in good health (not recorded which). V and J are TRBV5-1 and TRBJ2-7; 7 nucleotides align to TRBD1. For the CDR3, the DNA is TGCGCCAGCAGCTTGCCGGGACAGTACTACGAGCAGTACTTC. Amino acids: CASSLPGQYYEQYF. Combining the CDR3 with reference TRBV5-1 and TRBJ2-7 gives the whole variable domain KAGVTQTPRYLIKTRGQQVTLSCSPISGHRSVSWYQQTPGQGLQFLFEYFSETQRNKGNFPGRFSGRQFSNSRSEMNVSTLELGDSALYLCASSLPGQYYEQYFGPGTRLTVT.